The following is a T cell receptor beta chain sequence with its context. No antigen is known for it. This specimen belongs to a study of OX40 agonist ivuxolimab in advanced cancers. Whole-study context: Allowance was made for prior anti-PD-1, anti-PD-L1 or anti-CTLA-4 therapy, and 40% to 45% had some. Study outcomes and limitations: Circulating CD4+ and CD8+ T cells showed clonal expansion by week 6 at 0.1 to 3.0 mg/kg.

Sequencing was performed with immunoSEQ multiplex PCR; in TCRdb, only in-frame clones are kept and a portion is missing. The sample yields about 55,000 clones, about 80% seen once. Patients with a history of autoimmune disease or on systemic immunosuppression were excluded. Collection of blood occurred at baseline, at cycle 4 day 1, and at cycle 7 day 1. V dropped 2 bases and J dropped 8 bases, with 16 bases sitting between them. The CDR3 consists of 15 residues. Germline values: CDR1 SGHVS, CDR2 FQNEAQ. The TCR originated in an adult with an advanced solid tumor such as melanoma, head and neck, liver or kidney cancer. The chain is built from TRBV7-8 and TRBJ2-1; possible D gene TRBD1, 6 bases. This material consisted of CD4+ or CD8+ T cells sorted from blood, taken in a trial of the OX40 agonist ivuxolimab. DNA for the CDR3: TGTGCCAGCAGCTTATTCCCCCCAGGGGCCCATGAGCAGTTCTTC. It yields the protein CASSLFPPGAHEQFF.